This T cell receptor beta chain is from a study of blood T cells in healthy people across ages. V was clipped by 6 bases and J by 0 bases, with 8 bases between them. CDR1 SGHTA and CDR2 FQGNSA come from the germline V gene. CDR3 size: 14 residues. A J-beta primer mix and a sample-barcoded 5' primer were used in a second PCR of roughly 6 to 12 cycles. TCRdb passed the 5' RACE reads through MiXCR, listing each CDR3 protein once. The sample holds about 640,000 distinct CDR3 sequences, about 53% seen once. J is TRBJ1-4 and V is TRBV7-2, with D hard to call. This sequence was found in a man aged 60 to 75 in good health. The sample taken for sequencing was blood. This CDR3 is CASRRPATNEKLFF. The CDR3 DNA is TGTGCCAGCAGACGACCAGCAACTAATGAAAAACTGTTTTTT. The whole variable domain, filled in from reference TRBV7-2 and TRBJ1-4, reads GAGVSQSPSNKVTEKGKDVELRCDPISGHTALYWYRQSLGQGLEFLIYFQGNSAPDKSGLPSDRFSAERTGGSVSTLTIQRTQQEDSAVYLCASRRPATNEKLFFGSGTQLSVL.